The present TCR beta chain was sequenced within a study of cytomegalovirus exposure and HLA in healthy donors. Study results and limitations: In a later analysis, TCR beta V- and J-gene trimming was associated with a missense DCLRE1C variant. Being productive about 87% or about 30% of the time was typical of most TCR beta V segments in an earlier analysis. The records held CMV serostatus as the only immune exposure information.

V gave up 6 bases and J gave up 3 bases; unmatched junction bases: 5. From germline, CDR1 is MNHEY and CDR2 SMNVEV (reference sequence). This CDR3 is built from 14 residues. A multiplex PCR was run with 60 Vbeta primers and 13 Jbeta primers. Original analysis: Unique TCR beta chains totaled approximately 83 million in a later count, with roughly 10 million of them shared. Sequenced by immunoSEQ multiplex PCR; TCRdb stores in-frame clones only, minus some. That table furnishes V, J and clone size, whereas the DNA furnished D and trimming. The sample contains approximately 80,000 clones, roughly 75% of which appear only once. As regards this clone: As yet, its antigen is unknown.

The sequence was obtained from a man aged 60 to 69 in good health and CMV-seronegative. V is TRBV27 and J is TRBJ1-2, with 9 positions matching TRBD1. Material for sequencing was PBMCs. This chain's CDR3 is CASSPGQGYYGYTF. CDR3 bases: TGTGCCAGCAGCCCAGGACAGGGGTACTATGGCTACACCTTC.